This record covers a single T cell receptor beta chain. Its specificity is not known. This sample is drawn from a study of regulatory T cells in long-lasting Graves disease. Background on the study: Antithyroid drugs had been given to newly diagnosed Graves' patients for under 3 months. General study results and limits: When disease was persistent, TRBV28, TRBJ1-2 and TRBJ2-5 were the favored segments. Limited samples may have lowered accuracy.

The CDR3 runs to 16 residues. Germline V gene data show CDR1 as SGHRS and CDR2 as YFSETQ. Trimming took 4 bases from V and 7 from J, leaving 24 bases between them. Noted time point: newly diagnosed GD, antithyroid drugs for less than 3 months. Construction of the TCR library relied on RNA isolated from PBMCs. Roughly 9.6-milliliter peripheral blood samples went into EDTA tubes. Researchers made TCR beta libraries by using iRepertoire HTBI primers and running Arm-PCR on CDR3 regions. One entry per CDR3 protein, called by TCRdb with MiXCR from the multiplex PCR reads. The sample includes about 300,000 distinct CDR3 sequences, 15% to 20% of them seen just once.

This TCR was sampled from a female donor with Graves disease. Source: peripheral blood mononuclear cells (PBMCs), taken at new diagnosis, from a patient treated with antithyroid drugs. The chain links TRBV5-1 to TRBJ2-7, with D tentatively TRBD2 (8 bases). The DNA for the CDR3 is TGCGCCAGCAGCCCCTCGCCCACAGGGGCGGGGGGAGAGCAGTACTTC. Translated, it gives CASSPSPTGAGGEQYF.